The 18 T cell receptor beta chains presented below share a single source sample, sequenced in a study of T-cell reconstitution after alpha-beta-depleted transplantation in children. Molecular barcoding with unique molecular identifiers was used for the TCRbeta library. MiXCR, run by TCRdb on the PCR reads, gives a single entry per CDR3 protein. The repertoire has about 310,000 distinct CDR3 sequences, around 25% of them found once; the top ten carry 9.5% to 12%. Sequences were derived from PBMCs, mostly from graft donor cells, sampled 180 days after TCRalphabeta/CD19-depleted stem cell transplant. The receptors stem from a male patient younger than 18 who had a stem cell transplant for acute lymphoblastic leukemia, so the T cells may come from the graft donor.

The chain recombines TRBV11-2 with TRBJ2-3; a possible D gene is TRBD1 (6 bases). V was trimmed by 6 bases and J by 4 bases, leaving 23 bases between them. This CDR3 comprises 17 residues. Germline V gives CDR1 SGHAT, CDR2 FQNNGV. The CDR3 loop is CASSRTGTYKGADTQYF. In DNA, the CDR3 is TGTGCCAGCAGTCGTACCGGGACCTATAAGGGGGCAGATACGCAGTATTTT.

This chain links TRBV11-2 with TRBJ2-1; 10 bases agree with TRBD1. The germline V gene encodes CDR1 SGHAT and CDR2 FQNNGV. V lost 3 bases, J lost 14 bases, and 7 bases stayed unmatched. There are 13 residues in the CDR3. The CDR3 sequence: CASSLNFGTGEFF. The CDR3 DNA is TGTGCCAGCAGCTTGAATTTCGGGACAGGGGAGTTCTTC.

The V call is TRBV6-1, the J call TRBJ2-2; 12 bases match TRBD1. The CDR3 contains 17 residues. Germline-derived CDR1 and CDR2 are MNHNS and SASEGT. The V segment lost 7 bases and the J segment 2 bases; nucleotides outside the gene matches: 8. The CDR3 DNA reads TGTGCCAGCAACCCGGGACAGGGGGCTGGAAACACCGGGGAGCTGTTTTTT. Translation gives CASNPGQGAGNTGELFF.

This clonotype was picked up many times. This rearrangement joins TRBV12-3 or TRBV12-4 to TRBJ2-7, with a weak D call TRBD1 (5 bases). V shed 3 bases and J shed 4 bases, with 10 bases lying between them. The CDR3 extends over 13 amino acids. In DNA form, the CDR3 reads TGTGCCAGCAGTTTTTCGGACACATACGAGCAGTACTTC. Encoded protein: CASSFSDTYEQYF.

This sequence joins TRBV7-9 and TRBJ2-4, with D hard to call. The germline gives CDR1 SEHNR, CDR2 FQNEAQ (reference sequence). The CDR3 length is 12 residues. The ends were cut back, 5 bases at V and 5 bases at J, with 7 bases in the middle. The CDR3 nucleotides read TGTGCCAGCAGCCCCCTCGAAAACATTCAGTACTTC. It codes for CASSPLENIQYF.

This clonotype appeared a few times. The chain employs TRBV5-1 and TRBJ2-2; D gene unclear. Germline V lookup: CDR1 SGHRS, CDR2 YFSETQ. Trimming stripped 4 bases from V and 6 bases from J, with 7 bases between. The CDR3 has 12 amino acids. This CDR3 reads CASSPPPGELFF. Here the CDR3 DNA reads TGCGCCAGCAGCCCGCCCCCCGGGGAGCTGTTTTTT.

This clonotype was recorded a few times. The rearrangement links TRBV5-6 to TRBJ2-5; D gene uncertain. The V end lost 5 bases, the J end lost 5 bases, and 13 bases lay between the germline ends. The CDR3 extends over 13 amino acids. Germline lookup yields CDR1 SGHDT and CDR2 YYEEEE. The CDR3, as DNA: TGTGCCAGCAGACTGAGGACCCCGGAGACCCAGTACTTC. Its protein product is CASRLRTPETQYF.

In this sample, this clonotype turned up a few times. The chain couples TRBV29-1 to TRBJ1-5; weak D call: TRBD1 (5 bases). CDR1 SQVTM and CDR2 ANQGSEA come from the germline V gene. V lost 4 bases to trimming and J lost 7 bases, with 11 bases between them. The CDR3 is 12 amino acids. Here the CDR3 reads CSVAGANQPQHF. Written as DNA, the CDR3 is TGCAGCGTTGCCGGGGCGAACCAGCCCCAGCATTTT.

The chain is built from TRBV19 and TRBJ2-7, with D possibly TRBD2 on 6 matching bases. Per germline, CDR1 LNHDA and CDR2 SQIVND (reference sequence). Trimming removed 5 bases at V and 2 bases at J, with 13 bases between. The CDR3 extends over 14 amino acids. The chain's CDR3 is CASSSGLSTYEQYF. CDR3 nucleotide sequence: TGTGCCAGTAGTTCGGGACTGTCAACCTACGAGCAGTACTTC.

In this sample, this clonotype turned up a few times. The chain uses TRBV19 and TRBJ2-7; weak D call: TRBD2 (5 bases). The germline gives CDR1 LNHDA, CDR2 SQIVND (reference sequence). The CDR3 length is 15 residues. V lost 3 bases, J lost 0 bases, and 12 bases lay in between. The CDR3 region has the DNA TGTGCCAGTAGTATCGTAGCGTCCCCCTCCTACGAGCAGTACTTC. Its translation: CASSIVASPSYEQYF. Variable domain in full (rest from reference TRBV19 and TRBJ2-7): DGGITQSPKYLFRKEGQNVTLSCEQNLNHDAMYWYRQDPGQGLRLIYYSQIVNDFQKGDIAEGYSVSREKKESFPLTVTSAQKNPTAFYLCASSIVASPSYEQYFGPGTRLTVT.

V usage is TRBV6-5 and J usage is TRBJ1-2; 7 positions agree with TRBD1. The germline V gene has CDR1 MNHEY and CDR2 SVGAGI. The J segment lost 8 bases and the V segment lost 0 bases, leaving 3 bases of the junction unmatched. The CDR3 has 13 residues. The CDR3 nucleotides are TGTGCCAGCAGTTACTCACAGGGGAGCGGCTACACCTTC. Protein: CASSYSQGSGYTF.

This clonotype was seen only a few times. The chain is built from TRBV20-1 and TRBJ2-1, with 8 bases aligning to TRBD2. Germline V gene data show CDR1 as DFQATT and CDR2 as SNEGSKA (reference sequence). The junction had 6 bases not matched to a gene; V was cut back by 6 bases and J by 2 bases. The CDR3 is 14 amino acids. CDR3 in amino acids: CSAPGTRPYNEQFF. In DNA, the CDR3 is TGCAGTGCCCCCGGGACTAGACCCTACAATGAGCAGTTCTTC.

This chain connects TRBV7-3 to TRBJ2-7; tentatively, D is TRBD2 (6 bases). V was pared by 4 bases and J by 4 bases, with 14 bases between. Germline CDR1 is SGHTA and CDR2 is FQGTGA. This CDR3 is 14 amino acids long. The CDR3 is CASSSGLTPYEQYF. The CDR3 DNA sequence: TGTGCCAGCAGCTCCGGACTAACACCTTACGAGCAGTACTTC.

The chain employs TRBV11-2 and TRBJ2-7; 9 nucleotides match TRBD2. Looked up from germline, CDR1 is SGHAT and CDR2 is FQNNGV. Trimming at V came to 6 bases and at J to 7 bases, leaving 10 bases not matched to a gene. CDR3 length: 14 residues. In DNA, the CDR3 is TGTGCCAGCAGGTCCTCTCTAGCGGGATTTGAGCAGTACTTC. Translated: CASRSSLAGFEQYF.

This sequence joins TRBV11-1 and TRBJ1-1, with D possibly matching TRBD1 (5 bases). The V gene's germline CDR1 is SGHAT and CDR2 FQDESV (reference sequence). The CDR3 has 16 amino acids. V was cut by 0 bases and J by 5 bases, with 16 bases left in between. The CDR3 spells CASSLASYTGRTEAFF. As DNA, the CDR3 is TGTGCCAGCAGCTTAGCGAGCTATACAGGTCGGACTGAAGCTTTCTTT.

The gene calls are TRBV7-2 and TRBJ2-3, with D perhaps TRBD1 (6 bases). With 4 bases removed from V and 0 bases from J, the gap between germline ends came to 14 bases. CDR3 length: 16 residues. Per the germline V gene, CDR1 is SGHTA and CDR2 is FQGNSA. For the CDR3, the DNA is TGTGCCAGCAGCTCCTACGGACAGAGTAGCACAGATACGCAGTATTTT. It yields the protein CASSSYGQSSTDTQYF.

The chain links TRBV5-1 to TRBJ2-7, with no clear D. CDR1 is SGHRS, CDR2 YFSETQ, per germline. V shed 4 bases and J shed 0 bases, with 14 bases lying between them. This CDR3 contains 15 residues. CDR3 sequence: CASSPIGKVSYEQYF. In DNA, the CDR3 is TGCGCCAGCAGCCCAATAGGGAAGGTCTCCTACGAGCAGTACTTC.

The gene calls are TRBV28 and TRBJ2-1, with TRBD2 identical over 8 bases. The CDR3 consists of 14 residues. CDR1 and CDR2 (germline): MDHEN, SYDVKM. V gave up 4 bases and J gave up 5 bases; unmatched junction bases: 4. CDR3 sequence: CASSSGGLNNEQFF. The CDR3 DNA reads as TGTGCCAGCAGTTCGGGAGGGCTTAACAATGAGCAGTTCTTC.